What follows are 3 T cell receptor beta chains derived from one specimen sequenced in a study of sequential checkpoint blockade in melanoma. Treatment here: randomized to nivolumab then ipilimumab (arm A) or the reverse (arm B). Here immunoSEQ multiplex PCR was the method, and the copy in TCRdb shows in-frame clones only, minus some. The sample lists tens of thousands of clones; roughly 75% were seen once. Sequenced material: CD8+ T cells sorted from blood (inferred from file names), taken from a patient given nivolumab and ipilimumab in sequence. All receptors derive from a human donor with melanoma.

The chain employs TRBV5-1 and TRBJ2-1; 8 positions match TRBD2. Germline V gene lookup returns CDR1 SGHRS and CDR2 YFSETQ. V lost 6 bases and J lost 3; bases outside the gene matches: 2. The CDR3 is 13 residues long. CDR3 amino acids: CASTGLGYNEQFF. The DNA for the CDR3 is TGCGCCAGCACGGGACTAGGCTACAATGAGCAGTTCTTC.

J is TRBJ2-5 and V is TRBV7-9; weak D call: TRBD1 (6 bases). Between the trimmed V and J ends, which lost 4 bases and 5 bases, there was a span of 11 bases. Germline values: CDR1 SEHNR, CDR2 FQNEAQ (reference sequence). CDR3 length: 13 amino acids. In DNA, the CDR3 is TGTGCCAGCAGCTCAGGGGTAGCGGAGACCCAGTACTTC. This translates into CASSSGVAETQYF.

V gene TRBV6-6 combines with J gene TRBJ2-2; D possibly corresponds to TRBD2 (5 bases). CDR1 is MNHNY, CDR2 SVGAGI, per germline (reference sequence). The CDR3 has 16 residues. Trimming shortened V by 2 bases and J by 3 bases, and 13 bases separated the two germline ends. CDR3 bases: TGTGCCAGCAGTTACCTTCGGACTGGCGACACCGGGGAGCTGTTTTTT. Translated, it gives CASSYLRTGDTGELFF.